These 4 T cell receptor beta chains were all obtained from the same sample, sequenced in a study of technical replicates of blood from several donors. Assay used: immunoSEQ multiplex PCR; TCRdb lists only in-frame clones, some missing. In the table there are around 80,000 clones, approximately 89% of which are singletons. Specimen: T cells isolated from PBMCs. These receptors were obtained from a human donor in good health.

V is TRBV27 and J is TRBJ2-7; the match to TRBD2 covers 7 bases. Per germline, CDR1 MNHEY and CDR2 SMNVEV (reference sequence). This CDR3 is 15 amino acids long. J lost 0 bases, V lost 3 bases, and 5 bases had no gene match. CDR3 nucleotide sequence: TGTGCCAGCAGTTTCGGGCGGGGGAGCTCCTACGAGCAGTACTTC. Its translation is CASSFGRGSSYEQYF.

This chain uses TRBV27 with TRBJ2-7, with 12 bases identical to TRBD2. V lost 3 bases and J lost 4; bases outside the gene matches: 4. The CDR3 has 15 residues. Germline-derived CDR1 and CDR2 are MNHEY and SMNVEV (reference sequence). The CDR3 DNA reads TGTGCCAGCAGTTTTCAACTAGCGGGAGGATACGAGCAGTACTTC. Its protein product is CASSFQLAGGYEQYF.

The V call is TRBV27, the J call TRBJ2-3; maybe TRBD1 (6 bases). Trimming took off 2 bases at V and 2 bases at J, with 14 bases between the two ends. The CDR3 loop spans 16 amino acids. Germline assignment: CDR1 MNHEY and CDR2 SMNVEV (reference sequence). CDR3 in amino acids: CASSLGVDRTTDTQYF. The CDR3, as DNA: TGTGCCAGCAGTTTAGGAGTAGACAGGACCACAGATACGCAGTATTTT.

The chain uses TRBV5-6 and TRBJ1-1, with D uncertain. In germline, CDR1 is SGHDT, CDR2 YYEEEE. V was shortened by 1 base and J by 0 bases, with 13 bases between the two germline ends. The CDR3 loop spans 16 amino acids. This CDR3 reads CASSLRYTVMNTEAFF. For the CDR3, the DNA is TGTGCCAGCAGCTTGAGGTATACAGTCATGAACACTGAAGCTTTCTTT.